A single sample is the source of the 16 T cell receptor beta chains below, sequenced in a study of cytomegalovirus exposure and HLA in healthy donors. PCR primers comprised 60 Vbeta and 13 Jbeta primers. Using immunoSEQ multiplex PCR, the repertoire was profiled, and TCRdb retains in-frame clones only, with some absent. Of over 80,000 clones in the sample, roughly 71% were seen once. Sequencing was performed on PBMCs. The receptors were sampled from a young woman in good health and CMV-seropositive.

The chain employs TRBV27 and TRBJ1-2; D possibly corresponds to TRBD1 (5 bases). The ends were cut back, 6 bases at V and 10 bases at J, with 12 bases in the middle. CDR1 and CDR2 (germline): MNHEY, SMNVEV (reference sequence). This CDR3 has 11 residues. The CDR3 reads CASRAGGVYTF. The CDR3 region has the DNA TGTGCCAGCAGAGCGGGGGGAGTCTACACCTTC.

In nucleotides, the CDR3 is TGTGCCAGCTCACCAGGGCGGAACACTGAAGCTTTCTTT. It is translated as CASSPGRNTEAFF. The V gene is TRBV18, the J gene TRBJ1-1; D is ambiguous. There are 13 residues in the CDR3. V gave up 2 bases and J gave up 1 base, with 5 bases separating them. CDR1 is KGHSH and CDR2 is LQKENI in the germline V gene. The full variable domain, completed using reference TRBV18 and TRBJ1-1, is NAGVMQNPRHLVRRRGQEARLRCSPMKGHSHVYWYRQLPEEGLKFMVYLQKENIIDESGMPKERFSAEFPKEGPSILRIQQVVRGDSAAYFCASSPGRNTEAFFGQGTRLTVV.

The chain is built from TRBV14 and TRBJ1-2; D might be TRBD1 (5 bases). Germline V gene data show CDR1 as SGHDN and CDR2 as FVKESK. CDR3 length: 12 amino acids. V dropped 4 bases and J dropped 7 bases, with 10 bases sitting between them. CDR3 region: CASSPGGSGYTF. The CDR3, as DNA: TGTGCCAGCAGCCCGGGGGGTTCTGGCTACACCTTC.

As for this clone: Relative to the germline gene, one junction end is altered; a read error may explain this. This chain uses TRBV6-1 with TRBJ2-7; possible D gene TRBD1, 5 bases. The CDR3 loop spans 13 amino acids. Germline CDR1 is MNHNS and CDR2 is SASEGT. The CDR3 DNA is TGTGTCAGCAGCACAGGATCCTCCTACGAGCAGTACTTC. Translating it yields CVSSTGSSYEQYF.

The V call is TRBV7-8, the J call TRBJ2-3; the D is unclear. CDR3 length equals 15 residues. Between the trimmed V and J ends, which lost 2 bases and 2 bases, there was a span of 11 bases. CDR1 is SGHVS, CDR2 FQNEAQ, per germline. The CDR3 loop is CASSLKSPHTDTQYF. In DNA form, the CDR3 reads TGTGCCAGCAGCTTAAAGAGCCCCCACACAGATACGCAGTATTTT.

The rearrangement joins TRBV10-2 to TRBJ2-1; D is ambiguous. CDR3 length equals 13 residues. Per germline, CDR1 WSHSY and CDR2 SAAADI. V shed 2 bases and J shed 2 bases, with 4 bases lying between them. CDR3: CASSETPYNEQFF. The CDR3 region has the DNA TGCGCCAGCAGTGAGACTCCCTACAATGAGCAGTTCTTC.

The V call is TRBV6-6, the J call TRBJ2-2, with 8 bases identical to TRBD2. V was clipped by 6 bases and J by 6 bases; unmatched bases: 9. Germline lookup yields CDR1 MNHNY and CDR2 SVGAGI (reference sequence). This CDR3 contains 15 residues. The CDR3: CASSPPGLVAGELFF. The CDR3 nucleotides are TGTGCCAGCAGCCCGCCGGGACTAGTGGCCGGGGAGCTGTTTTTT.

This chain links TRBV11-2 with TRBJ2-1; the match to TRBD2 covers 12 bases. Germline CDR1 SGHAT, CDR2 FQNNGV. CDR3 length: 15 residues. Trimming at V came to 3 bases and at J to 4 bases, leaving 1 base not matched to a gene. CDR3 region: CASSLGTSGYNEQFF. The DNA of the CDR3 is TGTGCCAGCAGCTTGGGGACTAGCGGGTACAATGAGCAGTTCTTC.

V and J are TRBV28 and TRBJ1-3; 8 bases line up with TRBD1. The germline V gene has CDR1 MDHEN and CDR2 SYDVKM. The V segment lost 5 bases and the J segment 2 bases; nucleotides outside the gene matches: 8. The CDR3 is 16 residues long. The CDR3 loop is CASSPPVRGPGNTIYF. The CDR3 nucleotides read TGTGCCAGCAGTCCCCCTGTCAGGGGGCCTGGAAACACCATATATTTT.

The chain combines TRBV2 with TRBJ2-5; 12 bases line up with TRBD2. With V trimmed by 6 bases and J by 5 bases, 7 bases remained unmatched. CDR1 and CDR2 (germline): SNHLY, FYNNEI. This CDR3 is built from 15 residues. This CDR3 is CASSLLAGGTETQYF. The CDR3 DNA follows: TGTGCCAGCAGCCTACTAGCGGGGGGAACGGAGACCCAGTACTTC.

V and J are TRBV21-1 and TRBJ2-1; the table's TRBD2 call for D was not verified on the DNA. TRBV21-1 corresponds to a pseudogene. There are 21 residues in the CDR3. As DNA, the CDR3 is TGTGCCAGCAGCAAACTATACGGGACTAGCGGGAGCAAAAAACCCAGCAATGAGCAGTTCTTC. Protein sequence: CASSKLYGTSGSKKPSNEQFF.

The chain is built from TRBV28 and TRBJ2-5, with 9 bases that match TRBD2. With 8 bases clipped from V and 1 base from J, the junction kept 5 bases outside the gene matches. This CDR3 is built from 14 residues. Germline CDR1 is MDHEN and CDR2 is SYDVKM. The CDR3 here is CASGTSRIQETQYF. The CDR3 DNA sequence: TGTGCCAGCGGGACTAGCAGAATCCAAGAGACCCAGTACTTC.

The chain employs TRBV7-9 and TRBJ2-7; tentative D call: TRBD1 (6 bases). From germline, CDR1 is SEHNR and CDR2 FQNEAQ (reference sequence). Trimming took 8 bases from V and 0 from J, leaving 17 bases between them. CDR3 length equals 15 residues. The CDR3 is CASGAGAIPSYEQYF. In DNA, the CDR3 is TGTGCCAGCGGGGCAGGGGCCATTCCCTCCTACGAGCAGTACTTC. Looking up the rest from reference TRBV7-9 and TRBJ2-7 gives the full variable domain: DTGVSQNPRHKITKRGQNVTFRCDPISEHNRLYWYRQTLGQGPEFLTYFQNEAQLEKSRLLSDRFSAERPKGSFSTLEIQRTEQGDSAMYLCASGAGAIPSYEQYFGPGTRLTVT.

The chain combines TRBV2 with TRBJ2-5; 8 positions match TRBD1. The CDR3 contains 14 residues. Germline V gives CDR1 SNHLY, CDR2 FYNNEI. V gave up 6 bases and J gave up 7 bases; unmatched junction bases: 10. CDR3 bases: TGTGCCAGCAGACCGGGACAGGACCTCGGGACCCAGTACTTC. It encodes CASRPGQDLGTQYF.

This clone has only a few counts. The rearrangement links TRBV5-6 to TRBJ2-3, with 9 bases identical to TRBD2. CDR3 length equals 16 residues. Losses at the gene ends were 0 bases for V and 4 bases for J; bases not matched to a gene: 6. Germline V gene lookup returns CDR1 SGHDT and CDR2 YYEEEE. In DNA, the CDR3 is TGTGCCAGCAGCTTGGGGGCTAGCGGGGATTCAGATACGCAGTATTTT. This sequence encodes CASSLGASGDSDTQYF. Variable domain in full (rest from reference TRBV5-6 and TRBJ2-3): DAGVTQSPTHLIKTRGQQVTLRCSPKSGHDTVSWYQQALGQGPQFIFQYYEEEERQRGNFPDRFSGHQFPNYSSELNVNALLLGDSALYLCASSLGASGDSDTQYFGPGTRLTVL.

The chain combines TRBV5-1 with TRBJ1-2, with TRBD1 matching over 7 bases. Germline V lookup: CDR1 SGHRS, CDR2 YFSETQ. The CDR3 extends over 14 amino acids. J lost 4 bases, V lost 0 bases, and 3 bases had no gene match. The CDR3 spells CASSLGQGIYGYTF. The CDR3 DNA follows: TGCGCCAGCAGCTTGGGACAGGGTATCTATGGCTACACCTTC.